These T cell receptor beta chains were read from a single sample in a study of T-cell memory formation after mild COVID-19. TCRdb called the 5' RACE reads again in MiXCR, with one record for every CDR3 protein. The table has roughly 120,000 distinct CDR3 sequences, 15% to 20% seen once. Sequenced input: PBMCs or a T cell subset sorted from them (not recorded which). All receptors come from an adult woman who had mild COVID-19 (a few samples of this study predate the infection). Cell type and time point are not known. CDR3s include the opening cysteine and the closing phenylalanine or tryptophan. The D gene is left open where the match is weak. The size entry is marked missing in some rows and otherwise reads once, few, many or a size class.

TGCGCCAGCAGCTTGGCGGGAGCGGAGACCCAGTACTTC | CASSLAGAETQYF | TRBJ2-5 | . | few | TRBV5-1
TGTGCCAGCAGTACAACTAGCGCGAGGACAGATACGCAGTATTTT | CASSTTSARTDTQYF | TRBJ2-3 | TRBD2 | . | TRBV7-9
TGCGCCAGCAGCCCCAGCGGAGCCCTTAGCACAGATACGCAGTATTTT | CASSPSGALSTDTQYF | TRBJ2-3 | . | . | TRBV5-1
TGTGCCAGCAGCCATCCACAGGGGAAATCCTACGAGCAGTACTTC | CASSHPQGKSYEQYF | TRBJ2-7 | TRBD1 | . | TRBV3-1
TGTGCCAGCAGCTTGGGGCAGGGTCGGGCGGACATTCAGTACTTC | CASSLGQGRADIQYF | TRBJ2-4 | . | . | TRBV7-9
TGCAGCGTTGGGTTAGCGGAAGAGACCCAGTACTTC | CSVGLAEETQYF | TRBJ2-5 | . | many | TRBV29-1
TGCGCCAGCAGCCTGGGTCGAGGGCGGGATACGCAGTATTTT | CASSLGRGRDTQYF | TRBJ2-3 | . | . | TRBV5-1
TGCAGCGTTGACCAGTCGGGGGGAGAGACCCAGTACTTC | CSVDQSGGETQYF | TRBJ2-5 | TRBD2 | few | TRBV29-1
TGTGCCAGCAGTTATCTCTACGAGCAGTACTTC | CASSYLYEQYF | TRBJ2-7 | . | few | TRBV6-5
TGTACCAGCAGCCCCGTTCCCCACGAGCAGTACTTC | CTSSPVPHEQYF | TRBJ2-7 | . | . | TRBV7-9
TGTGCCAGCAGGAATAATCCGGGACAAGGATATGGCTACACCTTC | CASRNNPGQGYGYTF | TRBJ1-2 | . | few | TRBV2
TGTGCCAGCAGCCATGGACTAGCGGGGGCCGAGCAGTTCTTC | CASSHGLAGAEQFF | TRBJ2-1 | TRBD2 | . | TRBV3-1
TGCAGTGCTAGCTGGGGACAGTTGAACACTGAAGCTTTCTTT | CSASWGQLNTEAFF | TRBJ1-1 | TRBD1 | . | TRBV20-1
TGTGCCAGTAGTATCTCAAACCAGGGGAACTACGAGCAGTACTTC | CASSISNQGNYEQYF | TRBJ2-7 | . | few | TRBV19
TGTGCCAGCAGTTTATCGGGGGGACAGGGGTCCTACGAGCAGTACTTC | CASSLSGGQGSYEQYF | TRBJ2-7 | TRBD1 | . | TRBV27
TGTGCCAGCAGCTCAACGACGAGTTGGACTAGCTCTTCCACAGATACGCAGTATTTT | CASSSTTSWTSSSTDTQYF | TRBJ2-3 | TRBD2 | . | TRBV7-9
TGTGCCAGTAGTACCCTCGGGCGGGAGTTGGCTGAGCAGTTCTTC | CASSTLGRELAEQFF | TRBJ2-1 | TRBD2 | few | TRBV19
TGTGCCAGCAGCTTGGCGGCGTTACAGAGTAACTATGGCTACACCTTC | CASSLAALQSNYGYTF | TRBJ1-2 | . | few | TRBV5-4
TGTGCCAGCAGCCAAATGGGACGCGATAATGAAAAACTGTTTTTT | CASSQMGRDNEKLFF | TRBJ1-4 | . | . | TRBV3-1
TGTGCCAGCAGCTCTGGGACAGGCCGATCACCCCTCCACTTT | CASSSGTGRSPLHF | TRBJ1-6 | TRBD1 | . | TRBV3-1
TGCAGCGTTGGCCGGGACACTAATCAGCCCCAGCATTTT | CSVGRDTNQPQHF | TRBJ1-5 | . | once | TRBV29-1
TGTGCCACCAGCAGAGATGCGGGAGGGCCAGAGACCCAGTACTTC | CATSRDAGGPETQYF | TRBJ2-5 | TRBD2 | . | TRBV15
TGTGCCAGCAGCTTCGCCGGGGCCTACAATGAGCAGTTCTTC | CASSFAGAYNEQFF | TRBJ2-1 | . | few | TRBV5-6
TGCAGTGCTGAGGAGAGCTCTGGAAACACCATATATTTT | CSAEESSGNTIYF | TRBJ1-3 | . | few | TRBV20-1
TGCGCCAGCAGCTTGGCCGGGGGACAGGGGATGGAGACCCAGTACTTC | CASSLAGGQGMETQYF | TRBJ2-5 | TRBD1 | few | TRBV5-1
TGCAGTGTCCCGGCCCCGACAGGGGCGAATTCACCCCTCCACTTT | CSVPAPTGANSPLHF | TRBJ1-6 | TRBD1 | . | TRBV20-1
TGTGCCAGCAGCTTGAGGGACAGGGACGAGCTGTTTTTT | CASSLRDRDELFF | TRBJ2-2 | TRBD1 | few | TRBV5-5
TGTGCCAGCAGCGTAGGTATGGATTATGGCTACACCTTC | CASSVGMDYGYTF | TRBJ1-2 | . | . | TRBV9
TGCAGTGCTAGAGATATTGGGCGGACAGGGGTCACTGAAGCTTTCTTT | CSARDIGRTGVTEAFF | TRBJ1-1 | TRBD1 | . | TRBV20-1
TGTGCCAGCAGTCTAGGACTAGCGGGAGTAGGTGCAGATACGCAGTATTTT | CASSLGLAGVGADTQYF | TRBJ2-3 | TRBD2 | few | TRBV12-3/TRBV12-4
TGTGCCACCAGTGATGAACCGGGACAGGGAGGCGAGACCCAGTACTTC | CATSDEPGQGGETQYF | TRBJ2-5 | TRBD1 | . | TRBV24-1
TGCAGTGCCACCACTAGCGGGAGTTACGAGCAGTACTTC | CSATTSGSYEQYF | TRBJ2-7 | TRBD2 | few | TRBV20-1
TGCAGCGTCGACAGGGGTCAAGTTGAGCAGTTCTTC | CSVDRGQVEQFF | TRBJ2-1 | TRBD1 | . | TRBV29-1
TGTGCCAGCAGCCCCGGAGGGGCAGGGTTCGGGGACACTGAAGCTTTCTTT | CASSPGGAGFGDTEAFF | TRBJ1-1 | . | once | TRBV7-6
TGTGCCAGCAGCTTCCGGGCCTCGACCGGGGCCAACGTCCTGACTTTC | CASSFRASTGANVLTF | TRBJ2-6 | . | . | TRBV5-6
TGTGCCAGCAGCCCCGGACTAGCGGGAGTCTACGAGCAGTACTTC | CASSPGLAGVYEQYF | TRBJ2-7 | TRBD2 | . | TRBV7-6
TGTGCCAGCAGCTTGAACCCTCAGACAGTGCAGTACTTC | CASSLNPQTVQYF | TRBJ2-4 | . | many | TRBV3-1
TGTGCCAGCAGCTTCGCAGGGGCCCTAGGGGCTTTCTTT | CASSFAGALGAFF | TRBJ1-1 | . | few | TRBV6-6
TGCAGCGTTGGGTTGACTAGCGGGAAAACAGATACGCAGTATTTT | CSVGLTSGKTDTQYF | TRBJ2-3 | TRBD2 | . | TRBV29-1
TGCGCCAGCAGCCAGATTGTGTATCGGACATCGAACACCGGGGAGCTGTTTTTT | CASSQIVYRTSNTGELFF | TRBJ2-2 | . | once | TRBV4-1
TGCAGTGCTACCCGGGCCCCCACAGATACGCAGTATTTT | CSATRAPTDTQYF | TRBJ2-3 | . | . | TRBV20-1
TGCAGTGCTCCGGGACTAGCGGGATTTGGACAGTACTTC | CSAPGLAGFGQYF | TRBJ2-7 | TRBD2 | . | TRBV20-1
TGCGCCAGCAGCTTGGCGATCGACATAAACAGGGGGCAAGATACGCAGTATTTT | CASSLAIDINRGQDTQYF | TRBJ2-3 | TRBD1 | few | TRBV5-1
TGTGCCAGCAGCCCGACGACAGGGAGCTACGAGCAGTACTTC | CASSPTTGSYEQYF | TRBJ2-7 | TRBD1 | few | TRBV3-1
TGTGCCAGCAGTTATTTAGCGGGAAGGACAGATACGCAGTATTTT | CASSYLAGRTDTQYF | TRBJ2-3 | TRBD2 | . | TRBV28
TGTGCCAGCAGCTTAGTAGGGGGAAGCGAGCAGTACTTC | CASSLVGGSEQYF | TRBJ2-7 | . | . | TRBV11-3
TGTGCCAGCAGTGTAACGGGGGGTCTCTATGGCTACACCTTC | CASSVTGGLYGYTF | TRBJ1-2 | . | few | TRBV27
TGTGCCAGCGAACGACTAGCGGGAGGCACCGGGGAGCTGTTTTTT | CASERLAGGTGELFF | TRBJ2-2 | TRBD2 | . | TRBV6-2/TRBV6-3
TGTGCCAGCAGTTATAATAGCGGGGGGCGCAAAGAGACCCAGTACTTC | CASSYNSGGRKETQYF | TRBJ2-5 | TRBD2 | . | TRBV6-5
TGCGCCAGCAGCTTGGGGATGGGGAGCCAAGCCGAGCAGTACTTC | CASSLGMGSQAEQYF | TRBJ2-7 | . | many | TRBV5-1
TGTGCCACCAGTGGGTCCGCGAACACCGGGGAGCTGTTTTTT | CATSGSANTGELFF | TRBJ2-2 | . | few | TRBV24-1
TGTGCCAGCAGCTTAGTTATTAGCCACAATGAGCAGTTCTTC | CASSLVISHNEQFF | TRBJ2-1 | . | many | TRBV7-6
TGCGCCAGCAGCTTGCTGAGCGGGGGGGCCTACAATGAGCAGTTCTTC | CASSLLSGGAYNEQFF | TRBJ2-1 | TRBD2 | . | TRBV5-1
TGCGCCAGCAGCCCACGGCAGGGGTACAACACTGAAGCTTTCTTT | CASSPRQGYNTEAFF | TRBJ1-1 | . | . | TRBV4-1
TGTGCCAGCAGCTCCCTTCGGGGGGCCTGGGAGCTGTTTTTT | CASSSLRGAWELFF | TRBJ2-2 | . | few | TRBV7-6
TGTGCCAGCTCACCACCGGACCTAAAACTGTTTTTT | CASSPPDLKLFF | TRBJ1-4 | . | once | TRBV18
TGTGCCAGCGGTAGATACGAGCAGTACTTC | CASGRYEQYF | TRBJ2-7 | . | few | TRBV27
TGTGCCAGCAGTTTGAGGGGCACAGGATACGTAGAAGCTTTCTTT | CASSLRGTGYVEAFF | TRBJ1-1 | . | . | TRBV12-3/TRBV12-4
TGTGCCTGGATGCGGGACTCTGTGGATGAGCAGTTCTTC | CAWMRDSVDEQFF | TRBJ2-1 | . | few | TRBV30